A selection of T cell receptor beta chains follows, all from one sample in a study of T cell changes during pregnancy in multiple sclerosis. Sequencing used immunoSEQ multiplex PCR; TCRdb keeps in-frame clones, though not all of them. The sample records 25,000 to 35,000 clones, approximately 89% being singletons. The sequencing used CD8+ T cells from peripheral blood mononuclear cells, collected in the first trimester of pregnancy. These TCRs come from a female donor with multiple sclerosis, enrolled in a pregnancy study. Both conserved end residues are part of each CDR3. The D gene is left open where the match is weak. Size tells how often a clone was seen (once, few, many) or the class of an expanded clone, and some rows leave it out.

TRBV5-1	TRBJ2-3	-	-	CASSPGLSHGDTQYF	TGCGCCAGCAGCCCGGGACTGTCCCATGGAGATACGCAGTATTTT
TRBV30	TRBJ2-1	-	TRBD2	CAWTRREGMEDEQFF	TGTGCCTGGACGCGGCGGGAGGGAATGGAGGATGAGCAGTTCTTC
TRBV23-1	TRBJ1-1	-	-	CASSQQHRLLNTEAFF	TGCGCCAGCAGTCAACAACACAGGCTGTTGAACACTGAAGCTTTCTTT
TRBV5-1	TRBJ2-7	few	TRBD1	CASSLGESPGQVPPVDEQYF	TGCGCCAGCAGCTTGGGGGAGAGCCCGGGACAGGTCCCACCGGTCGACGAGCAGTACTTC
TRBV19	TRBJ2-7	-	-	CASSIGITYEQYF	TGTGCCAGTAGTATCGGGATAACCTACGAGCAGTACTTC
TRBV10-1	TRBJ2-7	-	TRBD1	CASSTGTGVSEQYF	TGCGCCAGCAGTACCGGGACAGGGGTCAGCGAGCAGTACTTC
TRBV27	TRBJ2-7	-	-	CASSLSLSLGEEMVSEQYF	TGTGCCAGCAGTTTATCCCTCTCCCTGGGGGAGGAGATGGTGAGCGAGCAGTACTTC
TRBV2	TRBJ2-5	-	-	CASSVRGGQETQYF	TGTGCCAGCAGTGTCCGGGGAGGACAAGAGACCCAGTACTTC
TRBV27	TRBJ1-1	-	TRBD1	CASTRRGQGTEAFF	TGTGCCAGCACCCGCAGGGGGCAGGGGACTGAAGCTTTCTTT
TRBV7-2	TRBJ2-7	-	-	CASSFTSESSYEQYF	TGTGCCAGCAGCTTTACAAGCGAGAGCTCCTACGAGCAGTACTTC
TRBV6-5	TRBJ1-1	-	-	CASSYSFKNTEAFF	TGTGCCAGCAGTTACTCGTTTAAGAACACTGAAGCTTTCTTT
TRBV4-1	TRBJ2-5	-	-	CASSQEGQRETQYF	TGCGCCAGCAGCCAAGAAGGCCAGCGAGAGACCCAGTACTTC
TRBV30	TRBJ2-5	-	-	CAWSVRELETQYF	TGTGCCTGGAGTGTACGGGAGTTGGAGACCCAGTACTTC
TRBV7-9	TRBJ1-1	-	-	CASSPRPEEAFF	TGTGCCAGCAGCCCTCGTCCCGAGGAAGCTTTCTTT
TRBV27	TRBJ2-1	-	TRBD2	CASSALAGGSNEQFF	TGTGCCAGCAGTGCACTAGCGGGAGGGAGCAATGAGCAGTTCTTC
TRBV5-1	TRBJ2-5	-	-	CASSPGETQYF	TGCGCCAGCAGTCCCGGGGAGACCCAGTACTTC
TRBV7-9	TRBJ2-1	-	-	CASSLVKGVESYNEQFF	TGTGCCAGCAGCTTAGTGAAGGGGGTTGAGTCCTACAATGAGCAGTTCTTC
TRBV9	TRBJ2-7	-	TRBD1	CASSVWTGSDEQYF	TGTGCCAGCAGCGTGTGGACAGGGTCAGACGAGCAGTACTTC
TRBV4-1	TRBJ2-3	once	TRBD2	CASKPRLAGVTDTQYF	TGCGCCAGCAAGCCTCGACTAGCGGGAGTTACAGATACGCAGTATTTT
TRBV29-1	TRBJ2-1	-	TRBD2	CSVEAGLAGRPYNEQFF	TGCAGCGTTGAAGCCGGACTAGCCGGAAGGCCCTACAATGAGCAGTTCTTC
TRBV5-4	TRBJ2-1	-	-	CASSLVGAHIEQFF	TGTGCCAGCAGCTTGGTAGGGGCACACATTGAGCAGTTCTTC
TRBV11-3	TRBJ2-1	-	-	CASSSRESSYNEQFF	TGTGCCAGCAGCTCCCGAGAGAGCTCCTACAATGAGCAGTTCTTC